This entry is about one T cell receptor beta chain. A junction boundary mismatches the germline segment, possibly from a read error. CDR3 length: 14 residues. Per germline, CDR1 SEHNR and CDR2 FQNEAQ (reference sequence). The data were taken from a study of T cells in Graves' hyperthyroidism and ophthalmopathy. Researchers amplified the TCR beta CDR3 regions from RNA transcripts. The HTBI primer set served for first-round RT-PCR of the TCR CDR3. Each CDR3 protein gets one entry after TCRdb re-called the multiplex PCR reads with MiXCR. This repertoire shows around 450,000 distinct CDR3 sequences, 15% to 19% found once; its top ten account for roughly 13%.

The TCR comes from a woman younger than 35 with Graves' hyperthyroidism. The sequencing sample was made of blood. This chain connects TRBV7-9 to TRBJ1-3; tentative D call: TRBD1 (6 bases). The CDR3 spells CAGSLETGINTIYF. The CDR3 region has the DNA TGTGCCGGCAGCTTAGAAACAGGGATCAACACCATATATTTT.